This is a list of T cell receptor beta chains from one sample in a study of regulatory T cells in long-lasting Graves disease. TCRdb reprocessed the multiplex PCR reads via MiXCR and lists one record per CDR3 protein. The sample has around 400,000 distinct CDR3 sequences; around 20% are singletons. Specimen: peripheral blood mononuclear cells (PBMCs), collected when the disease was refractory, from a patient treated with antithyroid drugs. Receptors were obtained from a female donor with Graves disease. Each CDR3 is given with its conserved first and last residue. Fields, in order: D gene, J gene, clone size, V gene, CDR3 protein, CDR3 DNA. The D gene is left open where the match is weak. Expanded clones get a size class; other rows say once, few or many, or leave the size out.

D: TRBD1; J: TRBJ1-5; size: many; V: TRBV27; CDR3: CASSFPGQGAAQPQHF; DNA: TGTGCCAGCAGTTTCCCCGGACAGGGGGCCGCTCAGCCCCAGCATTTT
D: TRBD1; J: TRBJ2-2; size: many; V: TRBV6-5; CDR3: CASSWDRLNTGELFF; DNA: TGTGCCAGCAGTTGGGACAGGTTGAACACCGGGGAGCTGTTTTTT
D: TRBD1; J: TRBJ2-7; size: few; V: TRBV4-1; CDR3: CASSQVGSGTGSSEQYF; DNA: TGCGCCAGCAGCCAAGTGGGCTCCGGGACAGGGAGTTCGGAGCAGTACTTC
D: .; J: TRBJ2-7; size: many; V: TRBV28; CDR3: CASSGAPYEQYF; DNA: TGTGCCAGCAGCGGTGCGCCCTACGAGCAGTACTTC
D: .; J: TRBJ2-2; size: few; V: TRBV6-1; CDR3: CASSEGQLNTGELFF; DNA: TGTGCCAGCAGTGAAGGACAGCTGAACACCGGGGAGCTGTTTTTT
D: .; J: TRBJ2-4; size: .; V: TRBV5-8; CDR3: CASSDGGVSNIQYF; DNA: TGTGCCAGCAGCGACGGCGGAGTTAGTAACATTCAGTACTTC
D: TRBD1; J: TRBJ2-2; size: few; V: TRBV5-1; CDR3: CASSLDRGLNTGELFF; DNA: TGCGCCAGCAGCTTGGACAGGGGATTAAACACCGGGGAGCTGTTTTTT
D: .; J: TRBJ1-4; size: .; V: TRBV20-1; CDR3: CSAGLNGKLFF; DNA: TGCAGTGCTGGACTAAATGGAAAACTGTTTTTT
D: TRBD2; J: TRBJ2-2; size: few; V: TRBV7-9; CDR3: CASSFGLAGGGELFF; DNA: TGTGCCAGCAGCTTCGGACTAGCGGGTGGCGGGGAGCTGTTTTTT
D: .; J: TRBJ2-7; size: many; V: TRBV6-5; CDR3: CASSSPAVGKTYEQYF; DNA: TGTGCCAGCAGTTCCCCCGCGGTGGGCAAGACCTACGAGCAGTACTTC
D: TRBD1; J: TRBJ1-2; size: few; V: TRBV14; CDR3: CASSLGTGLRYGYTF; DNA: TGTGCCAGCAGTCTTGGGACAGGTCTTCGCTATGGCTACACCTTC
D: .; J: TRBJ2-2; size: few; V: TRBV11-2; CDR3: CASREYSTGELFF; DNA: TGTGCCAGCAGGGAATACAGCACCGGGGAGCTGTTTTTT
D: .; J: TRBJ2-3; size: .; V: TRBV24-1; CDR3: CATRATVAEDTQYF; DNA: TGTGCCACCCGGGCGACAGTGGCTGAAGATACGCAGTATTTT
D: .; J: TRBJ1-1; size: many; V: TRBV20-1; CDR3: CSASQEAFF; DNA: TGCAGTGCTAGTCAGGAAGCTTTCTTT
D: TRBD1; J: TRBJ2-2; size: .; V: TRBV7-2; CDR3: CASRRTGVTGELFF; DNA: TGTGCCAGCAGGAGAACAGGGGTGACCGGGGAGCTGTTTTTT
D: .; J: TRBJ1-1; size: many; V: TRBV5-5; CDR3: CASSLWENTEAFF; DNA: TGTGCCAGCAGTTTATGGGAGAACACTGAAGCTTTCTTT
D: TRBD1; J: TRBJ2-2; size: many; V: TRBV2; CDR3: CASREKTTGTGELFF; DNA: TGTGCCAGCAGGGAGAAAACGACAGGGACCGGGGAGCTGTTTTTT
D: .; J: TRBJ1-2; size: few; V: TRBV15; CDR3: CATSRAEQFGYGYTF; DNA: TGTGCCACCAGCAGAGCGGAACAGTTTGGATATGGCTACACCTTC
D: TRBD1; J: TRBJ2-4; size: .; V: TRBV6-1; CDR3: CASRPGTGSGIQYF; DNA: TGTGCCAGCAGGCCCGGGACAGGGTCAGGCATTCAGTACTTC
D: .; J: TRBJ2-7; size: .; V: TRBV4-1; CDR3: CASSGLRNEQYF; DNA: TGCGCCAGCAGCGGACTTCGCAACGAGCAGTACTTC
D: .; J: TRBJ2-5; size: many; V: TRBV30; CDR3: CAWSASSRGRETQYF; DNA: TGTGCCTGGAGTGCCTCCTCTAGGGGGAGAGAGACCCAGTACTTC
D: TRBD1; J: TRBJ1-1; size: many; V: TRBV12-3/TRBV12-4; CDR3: CASSLRTGGTEAFF; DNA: TGTGCCAGCAGTTTACGTACAGGGGGCACTGAAGCTTTCTTT
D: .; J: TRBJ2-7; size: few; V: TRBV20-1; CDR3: CSARIGSSYEQYF; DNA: TGCAGTGCTAGAATCGGGAGCTCCTACGAGCAGTACTTC
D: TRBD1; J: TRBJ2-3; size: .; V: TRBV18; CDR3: CASSPFPSGTGDTQYF; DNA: TGTGCCAGCTCACCGTTTCCTTCGGGGACAGGAGATACGCAGTATTTT
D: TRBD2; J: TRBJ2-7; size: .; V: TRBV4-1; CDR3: CASSRQAGEYEQYF; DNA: TGCGCCAGCAGCCGTCAAGCGGGAGAGTATGAGCAGTACTTC
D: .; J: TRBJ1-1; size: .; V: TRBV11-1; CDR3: CASSLGEGTEASF; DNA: TGTGCCAGCAGCTTAGGAGAGGGCACTGAAGCTTCCTTT
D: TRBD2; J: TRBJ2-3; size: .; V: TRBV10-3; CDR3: CAISETASGRFDTQYF; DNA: TGTGCCATCAGTGAGACGGCTAGCGGGAGGTTTGATACGCAGTATTTT
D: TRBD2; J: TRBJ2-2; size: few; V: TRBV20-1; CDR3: CSARDWVAGGNTGELFF; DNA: TGCAGTGCTAGAGATTGGGTAGCGGGAGGGAACACCGGGGAGCTGTTTTTT
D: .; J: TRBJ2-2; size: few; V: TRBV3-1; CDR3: CASSRMRAGELFF; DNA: TGTGCCAGCAGCCGGATGAGAGCCGGGGAGCTGTTTTTT
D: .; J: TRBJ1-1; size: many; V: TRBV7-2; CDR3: CASSPTDRNTEAFF; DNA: TGTGCCAGCAGCCCGACGGACAGGAACACTGAAGCTTTCTTT
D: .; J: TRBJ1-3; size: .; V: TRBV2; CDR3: CASNSGLNTIYF; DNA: TGTGCCAGCAACTCAGGGCTAAACACCATATATTTT
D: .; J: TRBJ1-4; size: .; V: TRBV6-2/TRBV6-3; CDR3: CASLRGSLVMANENLFF; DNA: TGTGCCAGCTTAAGGGGGTCGTTGGTGATGGCTAATGAAAACCTGTTTTTT
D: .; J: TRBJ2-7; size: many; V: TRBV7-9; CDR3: CASSLGRAEQYF; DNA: TGTGCCAGCAGCTTAGGCAGGGCCGAGCAGTACTTC
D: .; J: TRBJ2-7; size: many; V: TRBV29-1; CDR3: CSVGVGSNSYEQYF; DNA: TGCAGCGTTGGAGTCGGGAGTAACTCCTACGAGCAGTACTTC
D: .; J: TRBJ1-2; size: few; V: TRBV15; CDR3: CATSMSEEYGYTF; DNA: TGTGCCACCAGCATGAGCGAGGAATATGGCTACACCTTC
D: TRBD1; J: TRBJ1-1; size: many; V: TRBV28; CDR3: CASRQDRDTEAFF; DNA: TGTGCCAGCAGACAGGACAGGGACACTGAAGCTTTCTTT
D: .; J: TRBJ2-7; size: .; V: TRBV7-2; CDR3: CATSGTTYYEQYF; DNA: TGTGCCACTTCCGGGACAACCTACTACGAGCAGTACTTC
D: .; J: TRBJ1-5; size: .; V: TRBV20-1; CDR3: CSATGVAGNQPQHF; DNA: TGCAGTGCTACTGGGGTGGCAGGGAATCAGCCCCAGCATTTT
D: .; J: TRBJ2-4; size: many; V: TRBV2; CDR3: CASSEQGSLAKNIQYF; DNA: TGTGCCAGCAGTGAACAGGGGTCTCTAGCCAAAAACATTCAGTACTTC
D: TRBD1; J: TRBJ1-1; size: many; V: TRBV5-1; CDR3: CASSWGQGMNTEAFF; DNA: TGCGCCAGCAGCTGGGGACAGGGGATGAACACTGAAGCTTTCTTT
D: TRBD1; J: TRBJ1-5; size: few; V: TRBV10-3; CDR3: CAISDSDRANQPQHF; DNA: TGTGCCATCAGTGACTCTGACAGGGCAAATCAGCCCCAGCATTTT
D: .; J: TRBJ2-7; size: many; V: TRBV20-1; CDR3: CSATRTASYEQYF; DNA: TGCAGTGCTACCCGGACAGCTAGCTACGAGCAGTACTTC
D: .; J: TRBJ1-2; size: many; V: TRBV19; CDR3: CATHPSGGWLYGYTF; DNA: TGTGCCACCCACCCCAGCGGGGGGTGGCTCTATGGCTACACCTTC
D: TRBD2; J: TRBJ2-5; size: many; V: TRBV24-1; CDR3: CATSLSGGASSGEETQYF; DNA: TGTGCCACCAGCTTGAGCGGGGGCGCGTCGTCGGGGGAAGAGACCCAGTACTTC
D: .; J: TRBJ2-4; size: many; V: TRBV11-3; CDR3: CASSRRRLAKNIQYF; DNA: TGTGCCAGCAGCCGTCGAAGGCTAGCCAAAAACATTCAGTACTTC
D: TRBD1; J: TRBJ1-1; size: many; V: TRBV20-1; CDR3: CSASRQGPNTEAFF; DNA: TGCAGTGCTAGTAGACAGGGCCCGAACACTGAAGCTTTCTTT
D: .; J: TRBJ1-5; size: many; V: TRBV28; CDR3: CASSSPLGAAPPQHF; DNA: TGTGCCAGCAGTTCCCCATTAGGGGCCGCCCCCCCCCAGCATTTT
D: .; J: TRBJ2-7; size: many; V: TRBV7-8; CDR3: CASSIMGTEQYF; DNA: TGTGCCAGCAGCATCATGGGTACTGAGCAGTACTTC
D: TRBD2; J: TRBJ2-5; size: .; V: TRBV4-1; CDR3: CASSLTPSGETQYF; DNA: TGCGCCAGCAGCCTCACACCTAGCGGAGAGACCCAGTACTTC
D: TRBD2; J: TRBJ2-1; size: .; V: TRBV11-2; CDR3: CASSPIAGTYNEQFF; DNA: TGTGCCAGCAGCCCTATAGCGGGAACCTACAATGAGCAGTTCTTC
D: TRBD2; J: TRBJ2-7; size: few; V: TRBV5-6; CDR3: CASSSGTSDYEQYF; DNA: TGTGCCAGCAGCTCCGGGACTAGCGACTACGAGCAGTACTTC
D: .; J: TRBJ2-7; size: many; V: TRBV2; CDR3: CASRGSTFVYEQYF; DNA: TGTGCCAGCAGGGGTAGTACATTTGTCTACGAGCAGTACTTC
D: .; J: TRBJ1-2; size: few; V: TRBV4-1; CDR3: CASSRDPNYGYTF; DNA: TGCGCCAGCAGCCGGGATCCTAACTATGGCTACACCTTC
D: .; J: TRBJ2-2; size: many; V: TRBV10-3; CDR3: CAISELSGRGSGELFF; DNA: TGTGCCATCAGTGAACTAAGCGGAAGAGGCAGCGGGGAGCTGTTTTTT